Described below is a single T cell receptor (beta chain) sequence and its context. Its matching antigen is unknown. Using constant-segment primers, 5'RACE produced TCR alpha and TCR beta cDNA libraries carrying sample barcodes and UMIs. TCRdb passed the 5' RACE reads through MiXCR, listing each CDR3 protein once. This table has 250,000 to 350,000 distinct CDR3 sequences, more than 15% appearing once. The data stem from a study of T-cell memory formation after mild COVID-19. Study background: Largely donor-specific sequence clusters came from a couple of donors.

CDR3 length: 16 residues. CDR1 is DFQATT, CDR2 SNEGSKA, per germline (reference sequence). V shed 1 base, J shed 6 bases, and the junction held 12 bases outside the gene matches. Findings of the study overall: Some clones that responded were present in memory (sampled pre-infection), which suggests cross-reactive memory joined.

The J gene is TRBJ2-3, the V gene TRBV20-1, with 8 bases aligning to TRBD2. The sample consisted of PBMCs or a T cell subset sorted from them (not recorded which). The TCR sequence derives from a man younger than 35 who had mild COVID-19 (a few samples of this study predate the infection). Cell type and time point are not known. CDR3: CSARGPGLAWEDTQYF. CDR3 sequence (DNA): TGCAGTGCTAGAGGACCCGGACTAGCCTGGGAGGATACGCAGTATTTT.